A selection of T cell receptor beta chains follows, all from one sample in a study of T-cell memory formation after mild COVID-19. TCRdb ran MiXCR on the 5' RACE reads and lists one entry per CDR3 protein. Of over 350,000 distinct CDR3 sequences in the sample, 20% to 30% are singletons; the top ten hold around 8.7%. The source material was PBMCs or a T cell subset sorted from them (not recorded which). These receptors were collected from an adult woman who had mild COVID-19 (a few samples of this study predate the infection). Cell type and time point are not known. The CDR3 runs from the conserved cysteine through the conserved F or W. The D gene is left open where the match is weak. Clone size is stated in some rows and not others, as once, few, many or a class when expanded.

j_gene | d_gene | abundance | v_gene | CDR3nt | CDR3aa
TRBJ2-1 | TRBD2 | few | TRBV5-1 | TGCGCCAGCAGACTAGCGGGAGTCAACAATGAGCAGTTCTTC | CASRLAGVNNEQFF
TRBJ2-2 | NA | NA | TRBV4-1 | TGCGCCAGCAGGGAAGAGGGGCACACCGGGGAGCTGTTTTTT | CASREEGHTGELFF
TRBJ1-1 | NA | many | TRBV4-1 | TGCGCCAGCAGCCAAGGCTCGGGCACTGAAGCTTTCTTT | CASSQGSGTEAFF
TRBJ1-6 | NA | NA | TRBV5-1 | TGCGCCAGCAGCCCGGAGGGACTCTCACCCCTCCACTTT | CASSPEGLSPLHF
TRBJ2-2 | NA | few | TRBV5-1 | TGCGCCAGCAGCTTGTTGGGAGTGCTGTCGGGCGCCGGGGAGCTGTTTTTT | CASSLLGVLSGAGELFF
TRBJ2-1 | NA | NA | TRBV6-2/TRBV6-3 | TGTGCCAGCAGTTACTCGAGAGGGTCTAATGAGCAGTTCTTC | CASSYSRGSNEQFF
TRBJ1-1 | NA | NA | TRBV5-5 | TGTGCCAGCAGCTTGGACGTGGTGAACACTGAAGCTTTCTTT | CASSLDVVNTEAFF
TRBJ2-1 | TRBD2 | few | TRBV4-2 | TGTGCCAGCAGCCAAGTCGGGCGGGAGGGCCACTATGAGCAGTTCTTC | CASSQVGREGHYEQFF
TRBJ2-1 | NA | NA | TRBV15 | TGTGCCACCAGCCCTCGACGGAGCAATGAGCAGTTCTTC | CATSPRRSNEQFF
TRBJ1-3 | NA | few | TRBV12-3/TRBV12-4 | TGTGCCAGCAGTTTATCAGCTTATGGAAACACCATATATTTT | CASSLSAYGNTIYF
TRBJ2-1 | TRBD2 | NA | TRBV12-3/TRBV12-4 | TGTGCCAGCAGCTTGCTAGCGGGATCAGAGGAGCAGTTCTTC | CASSLLAGSEEQFF
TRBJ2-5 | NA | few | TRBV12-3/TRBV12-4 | TGTGCCAGCAGTTTTGAGGGGGTAGCAGAGACCCAGTACTTC | CASSFEGVAETQYF
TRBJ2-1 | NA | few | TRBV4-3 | TGCGCCAGCAGCCAGTACGGAGCGCGAAGCTCCTACAATGAGCAGTTCTTC | CASSQYGARSSYNEQFF
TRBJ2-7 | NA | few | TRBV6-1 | TGTGCCAGCAGCCTCCCGACCGATTCCTACGAGCAGTACTTC | CASSLPTDSYEQYF
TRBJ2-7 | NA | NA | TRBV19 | TGTGCCAGTAGTGCATCACCGGGACAACGGACCTACGAGCAGTACTTC | CASSASPGQRTYEQYF
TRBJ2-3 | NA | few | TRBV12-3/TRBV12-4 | TGTGCCAGCAGTTTGGCGGGCCTTACAATCACAGATACGCAGTATTTT | CASSLAGLTITDTQYF
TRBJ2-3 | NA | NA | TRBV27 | TGTGCCAGCAGTTTCAATGGACATCCAAGCACAGATACGCAGTATTTT | CASSFNGHPSTDTQYF
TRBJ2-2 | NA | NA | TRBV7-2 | TGTGCCAGCAGCTGGCCGGGGGCGAACACCGGGGAGCTGTTTTTT | CASSWPGANTGELFF
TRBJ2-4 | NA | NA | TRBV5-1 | TGCGCCAGCAGCTTGGCCCCGGCAGGGACGGGCAAAAACATTCAGTACTTC | CASSLAPAGTGKNIQYF
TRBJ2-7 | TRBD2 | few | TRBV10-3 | TGTGCCATCAGTGGTGCGGGAGATCTGTACGAGCAGTACTTC | CAISGAGDLYEQYF
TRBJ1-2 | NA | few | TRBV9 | TGTGCCAGCAGCCCGTGGACGGTACCCGCAGCTAACTATGGCTACACCTTC | CASSPWTVPAANYGYTF
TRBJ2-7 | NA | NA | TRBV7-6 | TGTGCCAGCAGCGGCGGGGGCGGGATCTCCTACGAGCAGTACTTC | CASSGGGGISYEQYF
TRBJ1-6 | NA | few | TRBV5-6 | TGTGCCAGCAGCCCCTTTGGAGGGCCGAATTCACCCCTCCACTTT | CASSPFGGPNSPLHF
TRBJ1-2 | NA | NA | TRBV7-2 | TGTGCCAGCAGCTTAGACATAACTGGCTACACCTTC | CASSLDITGYTF
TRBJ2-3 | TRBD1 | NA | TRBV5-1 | TGCGCCAGCAGCCTCTCCCCGGACAGGAGCACAGATACGCAGTATTTT | CASSLSPDRSTDTQYF
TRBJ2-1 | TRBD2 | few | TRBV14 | TGTGCCAGCAGCCCCGGGGCGGGAGTCTACAATGAGCAGTTCTTC | CASSPGAGVYNEQFF
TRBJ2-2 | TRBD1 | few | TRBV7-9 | TGTGCCAGCAGCTTAACACCGGGACAGGGGTCCGGGGAGCTGTTTTTT | CASSLTPGQGSGELFF
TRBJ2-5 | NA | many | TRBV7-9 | TGTGCCAGCAGCCCCTCCCCCAGAGAGACCCAGTACTTC | CASSPSPRETQYF
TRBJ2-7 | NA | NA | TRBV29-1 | TGCAGCGTTGAAGGACACGGCGCCTACGAGCAGTACTTC | CSVEGHGAYEQYF